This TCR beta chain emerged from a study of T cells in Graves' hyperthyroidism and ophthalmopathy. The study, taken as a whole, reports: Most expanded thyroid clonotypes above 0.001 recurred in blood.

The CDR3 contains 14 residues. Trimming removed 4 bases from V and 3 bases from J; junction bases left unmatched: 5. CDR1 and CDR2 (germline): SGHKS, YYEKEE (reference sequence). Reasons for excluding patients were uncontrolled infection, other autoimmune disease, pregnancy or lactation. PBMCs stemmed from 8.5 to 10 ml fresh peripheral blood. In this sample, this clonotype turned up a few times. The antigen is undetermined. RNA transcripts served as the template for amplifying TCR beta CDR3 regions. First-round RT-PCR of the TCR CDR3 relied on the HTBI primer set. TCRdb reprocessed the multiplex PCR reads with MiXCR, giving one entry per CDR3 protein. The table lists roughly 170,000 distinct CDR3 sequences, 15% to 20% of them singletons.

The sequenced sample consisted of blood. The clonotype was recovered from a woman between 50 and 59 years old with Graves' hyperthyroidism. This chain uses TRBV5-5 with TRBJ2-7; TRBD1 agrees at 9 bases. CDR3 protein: CASSAGQGLYEQYF. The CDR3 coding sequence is TGTGCCAGCAGCGCGGGACAGGGACTCTACGAGCAGTACTTC.